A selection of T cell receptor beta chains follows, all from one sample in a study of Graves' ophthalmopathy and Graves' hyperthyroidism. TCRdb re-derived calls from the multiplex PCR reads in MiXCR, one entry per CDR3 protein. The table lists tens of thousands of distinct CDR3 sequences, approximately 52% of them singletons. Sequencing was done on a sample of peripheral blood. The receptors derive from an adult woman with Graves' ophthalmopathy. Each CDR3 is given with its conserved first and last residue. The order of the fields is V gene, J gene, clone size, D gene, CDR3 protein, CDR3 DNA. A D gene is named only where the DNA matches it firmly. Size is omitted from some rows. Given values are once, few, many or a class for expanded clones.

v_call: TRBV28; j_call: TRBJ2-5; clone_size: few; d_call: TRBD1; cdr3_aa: CASRTTGVGETQYF; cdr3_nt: TGTGCCAGCAGAACGACAGGGGTTGGAGAGACCCAGTACTTC
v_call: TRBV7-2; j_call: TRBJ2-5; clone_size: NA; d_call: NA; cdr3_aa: CAGSLVSGAQEAQYF; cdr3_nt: TGTGCCGGCAGCTTAGTATCCGGGGCCCAAGAGGCCCAGTACTTC
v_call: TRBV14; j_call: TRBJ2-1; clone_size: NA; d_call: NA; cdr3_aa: CASSKGQGGDEQFF; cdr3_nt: TGTGCCAGCAGCAAGGGGCAGGGCGGCGATGAGCAGTTCTTC
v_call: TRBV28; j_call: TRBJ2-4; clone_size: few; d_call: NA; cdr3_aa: CASTLIRAQNIQYF; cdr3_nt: TGTGCCAGCACCCTTATTCGAGCCCAAAACATTCAGTACTTC
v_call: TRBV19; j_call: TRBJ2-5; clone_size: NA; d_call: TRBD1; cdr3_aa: CASRDRGETQYF; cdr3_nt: TGTGCCAGCCGGGACAGGGGAGAGACCCAGTACTTC
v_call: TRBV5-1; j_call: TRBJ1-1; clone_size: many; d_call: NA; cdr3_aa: CASSLSGRQHTEAFF; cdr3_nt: TGCGCCAGCAGCTTGTCTGGACGGCAGCACACTGAAGCTTTCTTT
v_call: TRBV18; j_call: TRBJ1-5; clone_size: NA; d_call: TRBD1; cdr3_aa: CASSPTTGAPDQPQHF; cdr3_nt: TGTGCCAGCTCACCAACTACAGGGGCCCCAGATCAGCCCCAGCATTTT
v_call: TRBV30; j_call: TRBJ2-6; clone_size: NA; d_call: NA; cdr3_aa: CAWSVRPSFSGANVLTF; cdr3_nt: TGTGCCTGGAGTGTCCGCCCCAGTTTCTCTGGGGCCAACGTCCTGACTTTC
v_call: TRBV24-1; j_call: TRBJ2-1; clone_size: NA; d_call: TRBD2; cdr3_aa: CATSASTSGSTYNEQFF; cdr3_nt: TGTGCCACCAGTGCATCGACTAGCGGGAGCACCTACAATGAGCAGTTCTTC
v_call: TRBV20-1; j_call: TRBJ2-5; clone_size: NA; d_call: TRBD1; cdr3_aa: CSEQGIINETQYF; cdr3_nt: TGCAGTGAACAGGGGATAATCAATGAGACCCAGTACTTC
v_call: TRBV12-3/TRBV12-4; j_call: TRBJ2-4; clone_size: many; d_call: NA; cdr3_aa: CASSLGPSAKNIQYF; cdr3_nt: TGTGCCAGCAGTTTAGGCCCTAGCGCCAAAAACATTCAGTACTTC
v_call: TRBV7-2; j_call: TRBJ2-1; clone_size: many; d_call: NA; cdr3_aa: CASSPVQVGNEQFF; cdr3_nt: TGTGCCAGCAGCCCAGTCCAAGTCGGGAATGAGCAGTTCTTC
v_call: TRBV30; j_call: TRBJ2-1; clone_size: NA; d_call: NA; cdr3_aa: CAWSEISGSPNEQFF; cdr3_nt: TGTGCCTGGAGCGAGATATCGGGGAGTCCCAATGAGCAGTTCTTC
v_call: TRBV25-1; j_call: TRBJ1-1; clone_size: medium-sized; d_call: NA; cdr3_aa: CASLATGNTEAFF; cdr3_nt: TGTGCCAGCCTCGCAACAGGGAACACTGAAGCTTTCTTT
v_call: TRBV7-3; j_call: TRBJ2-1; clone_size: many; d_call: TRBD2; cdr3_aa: CASSRDYRSYNEQLF; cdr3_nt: TGTGCCAGCAGCCGGGACTACCGCTCCTACAATGAGCAGCTCTTC
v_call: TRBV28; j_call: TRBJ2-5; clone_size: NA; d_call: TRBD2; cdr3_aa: CASVSGGSSGIETQYF; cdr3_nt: TGTGCCAGCGTTTCGGGCGGCTCTAGCGGGATAGAGACCCAGTACTTC
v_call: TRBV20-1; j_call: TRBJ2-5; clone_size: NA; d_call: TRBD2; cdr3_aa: CSARGLAGSETQYF; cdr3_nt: TGCAGTGCTAGGGGACTAGCGGGGTCGGAGACCCAGTACTTC
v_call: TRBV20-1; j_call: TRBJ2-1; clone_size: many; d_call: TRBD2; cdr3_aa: CSARGLAGVSYNEQFF; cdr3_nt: TGCAGTGCTAGGGGTCTAGCGGGAGTCTCCTACAATGAGCAGTTCTTC
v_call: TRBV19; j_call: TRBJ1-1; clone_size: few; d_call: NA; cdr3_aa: CASSKYAMNTEAFF; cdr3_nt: TGTGCCAGTAGCAAATATGCGATGAACACTGAAGCTTTCTTT
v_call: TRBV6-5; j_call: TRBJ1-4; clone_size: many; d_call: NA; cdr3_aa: CASRRAGATNEKLFF; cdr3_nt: TGTGCCAGCAGACGCGCGGGGGCAACTAATGAAAAACTGTTTTTT
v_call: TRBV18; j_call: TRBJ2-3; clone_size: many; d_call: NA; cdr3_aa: CASSPPPTSGTQYF; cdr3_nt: TGTGCCAGCTCACCCCCTCCGACCTCAGGCACGCAGTATTTT
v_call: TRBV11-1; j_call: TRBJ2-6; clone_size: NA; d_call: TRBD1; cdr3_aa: CASSLGTGGPGVNVLTF; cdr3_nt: TGTGCCAGCAGCTTAGGGACAGGGGGCCCTGGGGTCAACGTCCTGACTTTC
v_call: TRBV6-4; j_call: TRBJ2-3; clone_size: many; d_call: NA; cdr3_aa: CASSDRAGADTQYF; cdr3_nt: TGTGCCAGCAGTGACCGGGCAGGGGCAGATACGCAGTATTTT
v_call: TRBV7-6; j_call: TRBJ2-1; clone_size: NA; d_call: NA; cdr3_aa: CASSALGSYNEQFF; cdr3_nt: TGTGCCAGCAGCGCGTTGGGGTCCTACAATGAGCAGTTCTTC